Listed here is a single T cell receptor beta chain. This sample was taken from a study of blood T cell repertoires in COVID-19. For the study at large: Samples representing acute and convalescent COVID-19 were sourced from the United States, Italy and Spain.

This CDR3 is built from 14 residues. Trimming cost V 4 bases and J 8 bases; bases outside gene matches: 6. Germline CDR1 SGHRS, CDR2 YFSETQ. Generated by immunoSEQ multiplex PCR, the TCRdb table keeps only in-frame clones and is missing some. The repertoire includes 150,000 to 200,000 clones, roughly 83% of them detected once, and about 5.2% sits in the top ten. This chain links TRBV5-1 with TRBJ1-4, with TRBD1 matching over 9 bases. The receptor was isolated from a man between 65 and 85 years old who had been exposed to COVID-19. Sequences were obtained from PBMCs or T cells enriched from blood (not recorded which). The CDR3 nucleotides are TGCGCCAGCAGCCCGGGACAGGGACACGAAAAACTGTTTTTT. Translating gives CASSPGQGHEKLFF.